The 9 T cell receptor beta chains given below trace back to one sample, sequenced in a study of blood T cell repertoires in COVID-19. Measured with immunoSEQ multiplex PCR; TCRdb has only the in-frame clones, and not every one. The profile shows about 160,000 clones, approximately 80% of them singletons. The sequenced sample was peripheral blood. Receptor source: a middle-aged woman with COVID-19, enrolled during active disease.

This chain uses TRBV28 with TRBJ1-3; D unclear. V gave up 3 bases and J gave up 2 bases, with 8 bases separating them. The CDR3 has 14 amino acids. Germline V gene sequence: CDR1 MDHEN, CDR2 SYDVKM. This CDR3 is CASSFERAGNTIYF. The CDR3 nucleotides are TGTGCCAGCAGTTTCGAGCGGGCTGGAAACACCATATATTTT.

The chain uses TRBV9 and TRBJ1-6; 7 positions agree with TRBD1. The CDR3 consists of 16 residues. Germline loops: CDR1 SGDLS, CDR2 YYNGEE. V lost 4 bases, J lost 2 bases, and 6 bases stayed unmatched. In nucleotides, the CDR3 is TGTGCCAGCAGCCCCCAGGGGGTAGCCTATAATTCACCCCTCCACTTT. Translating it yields CASSPQGVAYNSPLHF.

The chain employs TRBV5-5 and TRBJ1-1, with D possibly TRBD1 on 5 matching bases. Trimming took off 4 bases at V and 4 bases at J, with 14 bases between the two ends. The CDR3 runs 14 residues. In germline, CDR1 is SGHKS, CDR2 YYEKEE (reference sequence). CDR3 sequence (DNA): TGTGCCAGCAGCCCGGGGGGGGTCGGCACTGAAGCTTTCTTT. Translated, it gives CASSPGGVGTEAFF. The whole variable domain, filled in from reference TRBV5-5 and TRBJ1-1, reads DAGVTQSPTHLIKTRGQQVTLRCSPISGHKSVSWYQQVLGQGPQFIFQYYEKEERGRGNFPDRFSARQFPNYSSELNVNALLLGDSALYLCASSPGGVGTEAFFGQGTRLTVV.

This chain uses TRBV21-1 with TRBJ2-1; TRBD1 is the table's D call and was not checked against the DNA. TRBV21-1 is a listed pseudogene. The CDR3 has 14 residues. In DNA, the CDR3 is TGTGCCAGCAGCAGCCTGACATCAGGGAATGAGCAGTTCTTC. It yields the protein CASSSLTSGNEQFF.

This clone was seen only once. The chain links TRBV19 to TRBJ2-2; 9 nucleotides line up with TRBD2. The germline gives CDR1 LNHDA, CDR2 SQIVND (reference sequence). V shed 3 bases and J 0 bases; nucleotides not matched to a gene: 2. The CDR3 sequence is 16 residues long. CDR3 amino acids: CASSIAGGANTGELFF. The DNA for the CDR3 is TGTGCCAGTAGTATTGCGGGGGGGGCGAACACCGGGGAGCTGTTTTTT. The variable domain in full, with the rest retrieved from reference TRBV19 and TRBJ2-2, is DGGITQSPKYLFRKEGQNVTLSCEQNLNHDAMYWYRQDPGQGLRLIYYSQIVNDFQKGDIAEGYSVSREKKESFPLTVTSAQKNPTAFYLCASSIAGGANTGELFFGEGSRLTVL.

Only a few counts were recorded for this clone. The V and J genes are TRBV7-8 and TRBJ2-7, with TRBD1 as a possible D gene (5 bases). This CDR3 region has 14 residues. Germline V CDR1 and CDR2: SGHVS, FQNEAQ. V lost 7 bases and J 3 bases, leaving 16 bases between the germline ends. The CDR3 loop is CASTLDRVYYEQYF. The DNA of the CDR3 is TGTGCCAGCACCCTCGACAGAGTTTACTACGAGCAGTACTTC.

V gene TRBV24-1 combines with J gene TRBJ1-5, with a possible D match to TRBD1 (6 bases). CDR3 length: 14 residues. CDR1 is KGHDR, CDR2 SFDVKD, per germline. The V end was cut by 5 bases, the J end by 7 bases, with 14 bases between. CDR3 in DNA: TGTGCCACCAGTGGAGTCGAAGGGGGACAGCCCCAGCATTTT. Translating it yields CATSGVEGGQPQHF.

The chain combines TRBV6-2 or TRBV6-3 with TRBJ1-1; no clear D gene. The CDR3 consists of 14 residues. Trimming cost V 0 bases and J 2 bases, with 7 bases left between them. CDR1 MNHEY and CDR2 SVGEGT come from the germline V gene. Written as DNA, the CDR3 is TGTGCCAGCAGTTACTCCCCGGGAAACACTGAAGCTTTCTTT. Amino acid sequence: CASSYSPGNTEAFF.

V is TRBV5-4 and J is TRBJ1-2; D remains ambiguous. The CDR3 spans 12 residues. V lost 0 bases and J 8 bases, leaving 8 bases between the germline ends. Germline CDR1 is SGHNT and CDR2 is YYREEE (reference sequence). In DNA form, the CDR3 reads TGTGCCAGCAGCTTGGACGGGGAAGGCTACACCTTC. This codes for CASSLDGEGYTF.